This T cell receptor beta chain is from a study of blood T cell repertoires in COVID-19. TCRdb's table, derived via immunoSEQ multiplex PCR, lists solely in-frame clones and lacks some. The profile shows about 340,000 clones, around 91% of them singletons. The junction had 3 bases not matched to a gene; V was cut back by 3 bases and J by 4 bases. The CDR3 loop spans 15 amino acids. Germline values: CDR1 SGHDT, CDR2 YYEEEE. This TCR came from a woman aged 18-29 years who had recovered from COVID-19. This chain uses TRBV5-6 with TRBJ2-3, with TRBD1 identical over 12 bases. Sequenced input: peripheral blood. The CDR3 here is CASSSGQGAPDTQYF. The CDR3 bases are TGTGCCAGCAGCTCGGGACAGGGGGCCCCAGATACGCAGTATTTT.